This T cell receptor (beta chain) was profiled in a study of T cell responses to AZD1222 COVID-19 vaccine. Study findings and constraints: Two AZD1222 administrations were followed by greater Spike-specific TCR breadth and depth. White British people made up most donors, females outnumbered males, and clonal diversity was possibly underestimated. At baseline, seropositivity was found in only a handful of AZD1222 recipients.

Clones were sequenced by immunoSEQ multiplex PCR, and TCRdb holds only the in-frame ones, with some missing. The data hold 50,000 to 65,000 clones, with about 93% observed a single time. CDR1 is SGHRS and CDR2 is YFSETQ in the germline V gene. Trimming stripped 4 bases from V and 0 bases from J, with 13 bases between. This CDR3 is built from 15 residues. Details on this clone: Its target is not known.

This clonotype was obtained from an adult who received the MenACWY meningococcal vaccine as a control. V and J are TRBV5-1 and TRBJ1-2, with D possibly TRBD1 on 6 matching bases. This sample comprised peripheral blood, obtained 28 days after the second dose of the MenACWY control vaccine. CDR3 bases: TGCGCCAGCAGCCCCGGTGGGGGGCCTAACTATGGCTACACCTTC. Residues: CASSPGGGPNYGYTF.